Presented here are 18 T cell receptor beta chains from one specimen sequenced in a study of post-analysis software for immune sequencing data. What these receptors recognize is not known. TCR beta cDNA libraries had unique molecular identifiers. TCRdb re-derived calls from the PCR reads in MiXCR, one entry per CDR3 protein. The sample records 350,000 to 450,000 distinct CDR3 sequences, 30% to 45% being singletons. Study-level results: Among four to six TRBV segments more frequent in patients than controls were TRBV5-6, TRBV5-1 and TRBV20-1.

The sequenced sample consisted of blood. The receptors come from a girl aged 5-17 years with multiple sclerosis.

This clonotype was observed a few times. This chain connects TRBV4-1 to TRBJ2-1, with 11 nucleotides matching TRBD2. CDR3 length: 17 amino acids. With V trimmed by 0 bases and J by 7 bases, 8 bases remained unmatched. Germline V gene data show CDR1 as MGHRA and CDR2 as YSYEKL. The CDR3 loop is CASSQDLSSGGMNEQFF. The CDR3 DNA reads TGCGCCAGCAGCCAAGATCTGTCTAGCGGGGGGATGAATGAGCAGTTCTTC.

The chain carries TRBV13 and TRBJ1-2, with unresolved D. With 1 base removed from V and 4 bases from J, the gap between germline ends came to 7 bases. CDR3 length: 13 residues. The germline CDR1 and CDR2 sequences are PRHDT and FYEKMQ (reference sequence). The DNA for the CDR3 is TGTGCCAGCAGCTTAGAACGGCTCTATGGCTACACCTTC. Amino acids: CASSLERLYGYTF.

CDR3 DNA sequence: TGTGCCAGCAGCTTGATTAGCCACTCCTACAATGAGCAGTACTTC. Translating it yields CASSLISHSYNEQYF. The chain recombines TRBV5-6 with TRBJ2-1; D is unresolved. The J call may be faulty, since TRBJ2-7 better matches the DNA end. The CDR3 has 15 amino acids. Germline-derived CDR1 and CDR2 are SGHDT and YYEEEE.

V gene TRBV11-2 combines with J gene TRBJ1-4; D gene ambiguous. The V and J ends lost 0 bases and 0 bases respectively, with 8 bases between them. The CDR3 sequence is 16 residues long. Germline-derived CDR1 and CDR2 are SGHAT and FQNNGV. The CDR3 coding sequence is TGTGCCAGCAGCTTAGACTTGGTTGCAACTAATGAAAAACTGTTTTTT. Protein: CASSLDLVATNEKLFF.

The chain is built from TRBV5-1 and TRBJ1-1; D is unresolved. V dropped 4 bases and J dropped 0 bases, with 13 bases sitting between them. CDR3 length: 15 residues. Germline-derived CDR1 and CDR2 are SGHRS and YFSETQ. CDR3 nucleotide sequence: TGCGCCAGCAGCCCCAAGGCCCCCATGAACACTGAAGCTTTCTTT. This codes for CASSPKAPMNTEAFF. The entire variable domain, with the rest obtained from reference TRBV5-1 and TRBJ1-1, is as follows: KAGVTQTPRYLIKTRGQQVTLSCSPISGHRSVSWYQQTPGQGLQFLFEYFSETQRNKGNFPGRFSGRQFSNSRSEMNVSTLELGDSALYLCASSPKAPMNTEAFFGQGTRLTVV.

This clonotype showed up just a few times. The CDR3 DNA reads TGCAGTGCTCCGCTAGCTGAGGTATACAATGAGCAGTTCTTC. It is translated as CSAPLAEVYNEQFF. The chain uses TRBV20-1 and TRBJ2-1; weak D call: TRBD2 (5 bases). Trimming took off 5 bases at V and 4 bases at J, with 15 bases between the two ends. This CDR3 is 14 amino acids long. The germline gives CDR1 DFQATT, CDR2 SNEGSKA (reference sequence).

The V gene is TRBV6-5, the J gene TRBJ1-2; D is possibly TRBD1 (6 bases). Trimming pared 4 bases from V and 4 bases from J, leaving 13 bases between. CDR1 is MNHEY and CDR2 is SVGAGI in the germline V gene. This CDR3 region has 14 residues. In DNA form, the CDR3 reads TGTGCCAGCAGTTTTCGGACAGCTAGCTATGGCTACACCTTC. Translating it yields CASSFRTASYGYTF.

The chain combines TRBV28 with TRBJ2-1, with 8 bases fitting TRBD2. Germline trimming cut 2 bases from V and 4 bases from J; bases unmatched to any gene: 4. This CDR3 comprises 15 residues. CDR1 is MDHEN, CDR2 SYDVKM, per germline. The CDR3 is CASSLPAGVYNEQFF. DNA for the CDR3: TGTGCCAGCAGTTTACCAGCGGGGGTTTACAATGAGCAGTTCTTC.

This clonotype turned up a few times. The V call is TRBV12-3 or TRBV12-4, the J call TRBJ1-5; 7 nucleotides line up with TRBD1. Trimming removed 6 bases from V and 3 bases from J; junction bases left unmatched: 2. The CDR3 length is 13 residues. CDR3 coding DNA: TGTGCCAGCAGGGGGACAGTCAATCAGCCCCAGCATTTT. Translating it yields CASRGTVNQPQHF.

This clonotype was counted a few times. The chain recombines TRBV6-1 with TRBJ1-5, with no clear D. Germline V gives CDR1 MNHNS, CDR2 SASEGT. Trimming took off 0 bases at V and 0 bases at J, with 6 bases between the two ends. The CDR3 consists of 15 residues. CDR3 in DNA: TGTGCCAGCAGTGAAGCCCGAAATAGCAATCAGCCCCAGCATTTT. Its translation is CASSEARNSNQPQHF.

This clonotype appeared many times. The rearrangement joins TRBV7-2 to TRBJ2-3, with D hard to call. The germline gives CDR1 SGHTA, CDR2 FQGNSA. Deletions cut 4 bases from V and 4 bases from J, with 6 bases between. CDR3 length equals 12 residues. The CDR3 region has the DNA TGTGCCAGCAGCTCCTTTTCAGATACGCAGTATTTT. Protein: CASSSFSDTQYF.

The chain employs TRBV7-9 and TRBJ2-4; 7 bases agree with TRBD1. The end of the DNA fits TRBJ2-7 better, so the J call may be wrong. The CDR3 totals 14 residues. Germline CDR1 and CDR2: SEHNR and FQNEAQ (reference sequence). CDR3 nucleotides: TGTGCCAGCAGCTTCGATACAGGGGCGGACGAGCAGTACTTC. The encoded protein is CASSFDTGADEQYF.

The DNA of the CDR3 is TGTGCCAGCAGCCTCAGGGTGGAGAATGAAAAACTGTTTTTT. Translation gives CASSLRVENEKLFF. The rearrangement uses TRBV7-9 and TRBJ1-4, with a tentative D call TRBD1 (5 bases). Germline V CDR1 and CDR2: SEHNR, FQNEAQ (reference sequence). Trimming left V 5 bases short and J 5 bases short, with 12 bases between. The CDR3 totals 14 residues.

The chain carries TRBV7-2 and TRBJ2-2; D remains unclear. This CDR3 is built from 15 residues. Per the germline V gene, CDR1 is SGHTA and CDR2 is FQGNSA. Trimming left V 1 base short and J 3 bases short, with 9 bases between. The DNA for the CDR3 is TGTGCCAGCAGCTTAGGGGGATTTCACACCGGGGAGCTGTTTTTT. It specifies CASSLGGFHTGELFF.

The rearrangement uses TRBV20-1 and TRBJ2-7; 8 bases align to TRBD1. Germline V gene data show CDR1 as DFQATT and CDR2 as SNEGSKA (reference sequence). The length of the CDR3 is 14 residues. The J segment lost 2 bases and the V segment lost 5 bases, leaving 8 bases of the junction unmatched. The CDR3, as DNA: TGCAGTGCTGCCGGGACAGGCGAAACCTACGAGCAGTACTTC. Amino acid sequence: CSAAGTGETYEQYF.

The CDR3 DNA reads as TGTGCCAGCAGTTTCTGGGAGGGGACTGAAGCTTTCTTT. Its protein product is CASSFWEGTEAFF. The J gene is TRBJ1-1, the V gene TRBV12-3 or TRBV12-4, with D possibly being TRBD1 (5 bases). V was trimmed by 3 bases and J by 5 bases, leaving 10 bases between them. The CDR3 extends over 13 amino acids.

This clonotype was picked up many times. The CDR3 reads CASSWGQGSYGYTF. CDR3 nucleotides: TGTGCCAGCAGCTGGGGACAGGGCTCCTATGGCTACACCTTC. The chain carries TRBV5-6 and TRBJ1-2; 9 nucleotides line up with TRBD1. Germline CDR1 is SGHDT and CDR2 is YYEEEE. V trimming: 3 bases; J trimming: 4 bases; junction bases outside the gene matches: 4. This CDR3 is built from 14 residues.

This clonotype was counted between two and nine times. The chain links TRBV12-3 or TRBV12-4 to TRBJ2-4; D possibly matches TRBD1 or TRBD2 (5 bases each). Trimming took off 6 bases at V and 8 bases at J, with 17 bases between the two ends. This CDR3 has 14 residues. The CDR3: CASRGEGDGDIQYF. In DNA, the CDR3 is TGTGCCAGCAGGGGGGAAGGAGATGGGGACATTCAGTACTTC.